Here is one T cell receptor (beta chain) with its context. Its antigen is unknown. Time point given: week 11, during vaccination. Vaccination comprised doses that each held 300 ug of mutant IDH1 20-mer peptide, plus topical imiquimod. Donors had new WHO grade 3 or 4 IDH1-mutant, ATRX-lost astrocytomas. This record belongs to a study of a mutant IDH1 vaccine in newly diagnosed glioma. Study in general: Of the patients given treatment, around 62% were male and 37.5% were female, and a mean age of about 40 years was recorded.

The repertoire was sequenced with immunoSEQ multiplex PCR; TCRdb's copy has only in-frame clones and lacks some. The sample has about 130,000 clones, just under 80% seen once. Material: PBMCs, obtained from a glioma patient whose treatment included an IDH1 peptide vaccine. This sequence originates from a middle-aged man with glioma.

The CDR3 nucleotides read TGTGCCAGCACGGTAGCCTACGAGCAGTACTTC. Its translation is CASTVAYEQYF. The J gene is TRBJ2-7, the V gene TRBV6-5; D unresolved. Per germline, CDR1 MNHEY and CDR2 SVGAGI. The CDR3 consists of 11 residues. Trimming removed 7 bases at V and 2 bases at J, with 6 bases between.